This TCR beta chain is drawn from a study of cytomegalovirus exposure and HLA in healthy donors. Findings of the study overall: Investigators reported approximately 170 TCR beta chains as tied to cytomegalovirus.

The length of the CDR3 is 15 residues. V lost 2 bases and J lost 3, with 13 bases in between. Germline lookup yields CDR1 SGHRS and CDR2 YFSETQ. In the PCR, 60 Vbeta and 13 Jbeta primers were used. Data came from immunoSEQ multiplex PCR; TCRdb stores just in-frame clones and leaves some out. The sample carries under 200,000 clones, just under 80% recorded once. As to this clone: Its specificity is unknown.

The chain carries TRBV5-1 and TRBJ2-3, with D possibly matching TRBD2 (6 bases). Material for sequencing was PBMCs. The clonotype originates from a woman between 50 and 59 years old in good health and CMV-seronegative. The CDR3: CASSFRRDITDTQYF. The CDR3 DNA follows: TGCGCCAGCAGCTTCAGGCGGGATATTACAGATACGCAGTATTTT. Drawing the rest from reference TRBV5-1 and TRBJ2-3, the complete variable domain is KAGVTQTPRYLIKTRGQQVTLSCSPISGHRSVSWYQQTPGQGLQFLFEYFSETQRNKGNFPGRFSGRQFSNSRSEMNVSTLELGDSALYLCASSFRRDITDTQYFGPGTRLTVL.